The entry below describes one T cell receptor (beta chain). The table lists this clonotype with a few counts. Its antigen is currently not known. No much larger clone is present one base from it, and per-base qualities are unavailable. Libraries were made using 5' RACE. The sequencing machine was an Illumina HiSeq 2000. A universal primer binding site was added through template switching, and the final cDNA carried a unique molecular identifier so that TCR cDNA molecules could be counted accurately. First-strand cDNA for TCR alpha and beta chains was synthesized from specific primers in the conserved constant-segment region. To control for contamination, every cDNA library carried two barcodes: a SMART-Mk sample barcode plus Illumina barcodes. Two successive PCR steps introduced TruSeq adapter sequences along with Illumina sample barcodes. The TCR alpha and beta cDNA libraries were sequenced on the Illumina HiSeq platform using custom primers. Processing in the source paper ran as follows. Unique molecular identifiers were extracted from raw reads with MiGEC, and CDR3 positions were determined with MiXCR. For each individual, recombination models were inferred using an EM algorithm with the repgenHMM and IGoR tools. Shared clonotypes were analyzed with the tcR package in R, and sharing was normalized by the product of cloneset sizes. To study raw recombination free of thymic and clonal selection effects, out-of-frame nonproductive sequences were analyzed. Using fastp trimming at Q25 and MiXCR clonotype assembly, TCRdb reanalyzed the public sequencing data and kept in-frame beta chains. When rows share a CDR3 protein, they turn into one entry using the most common DNA and genes. The V and J calls and clone size are TCRdb's, not the authors'. The table for this sample lists just under 550,000 distinct CDR3 sequences; 13% to 15% of them were counted only once. The top ten hold more than 0.4% of the sample.

Every donor in the study was a healthy Caucasian. The twin cohort consisted of three pairs of female monozygotic twins, all aged roughly 18 to 30 years. Positive isolation kits from Invitrogen were used to isolate CD4+ and CD8+ T cell populations. V lost 4 bases and J lost 6 bases; the stretch between them is 18 bases long. Including the terminal cysteine and phenylalanine, the CDR3 comprises 16 residues. The kept DNA is CDR3 alone, 48 bases in frame from the first base. From a lookup of the germline V gene (reference sequence), CDR1 and CDR2 are LGHDT and YNNKEL. The data originate from a study of identical twins listed by TCRdb under 2016. Turning to the overall study: TCR alpha and beta repertoires from monozygotic twins, unrelated adults of various ages and cord blood were deep-sequenced to test whether fetal clonotypes persist. To rule out contamination, the twin experiments were replicated at different times with different library preparation protocols. What the study reported, not specific to this receptor: Invariant T cells such as MAIT and iNKT could partly confound zero-insertion analyses, although diverse VJ usage argued against such confounding for most clonotypes. In monozygotic twins, out-of-frame TCR alpha sharing was systematically underestimated by recombination models, although the models agreed with sharing between unrelated individuals. In beta out-of-frame sequences, excess twin sharing was weaker, because having fewer shared sequences lowered the signal-to-noise ratio. Fewer insertions were carried by abundant cord blood beta clonotypes, a similar but weaker trend appeared in young adult naive repertoires, and no such trend appeared in memory repertoires. Compared with coincidental sharing between unrelated individuals, an excess of low generation-probability sequences was observed among out-of-frame TCR alpha sequences shared between twins. Because the same donors could not be followed over many years, the conclusions depended on cross-sectional statistical analysis.

The data also belong to a second study, concerning yellow fever vaccine responses in identical twins. Per that second paper: The authors reported that the T cell response to vaccination in identical twins appeared partly convergent and partly personalized. In identical twins, the study followed T cell clones that responded to the vaccine with precision.

The clonotype comes from a woman aged 18-30 years in good health. The chain is encoded by TRBV3-1 joined to TRBJ2-2; the best D guess is TRBD1, with 5 bases matching. Source material: CD4+ T cells sorted from blood. The CDR3 region: CASSLAGPGIAGELFF. The bases read TGTGCCAGCAGCCTCGCCGGGCCAGGGATAGCCGGGGAGCTGTTTTTT. The CDR3, completed at both ends by the reference TRBV3-1 and TRBJ2-2 genes, gives the full variable domain DTAVSQTPKYLVTQMGNDKSIKCEQNLGHDTMYWYKQDSKKFLKIMFSYNNKELIINETVPNRFSPKSPDKAHLNLHINSLELGDSAVYFCASSLAGPGIAGELFFGEGSRLTVL.